This T cell receptor beta chain stems from a study of CD8+ T cells in alopecia areata. About the study: Each of the treated patients was given oral tofacitinib, 5 to 10 mg twice daily, for moderate-to-severe alopecia areata. Study results and limitations: Patients showed less clear TCR sequence sharing than mice, possibly partly because of HLA diversity. Normal scalp showed lower clonality than lesional scalp, especially alopecia totalis/universalis.

Trimming shortened V by 0 bases and J by 8 bases, and 13 bases separated the two germline ends. Germline CDR1 LGHNA, CDR2 YSLEER. The CDR3 is 14 residues long. Sequencing relied on a cDNA template that was reverse transcribed from extracted RNA. TCRdb's copy holds only in-frame clones and misses some; the assay was immunoSEQ multiplex PCR. The data hold just over 150,000 clones, with under 60% observed a single time. This clone was picked up a small number of times. Its antigen is not known. Patients with alopecia areata provided lesional scalp punch biopsies as well as peripheral blood. The sequence was collected from a human donor with alopecia areata. This chain links TRBV4-3 with TRBJ1-1; no clear D. The sequencing used CD8+ T cells sorted from blood, collected at week 0. The CDR3 nucleotides are TGCGCCAGCAGCCAAGATCATCGGGAGAGAGAAGCTTTCTTT. Translation gives CASSQDHREREAFF.